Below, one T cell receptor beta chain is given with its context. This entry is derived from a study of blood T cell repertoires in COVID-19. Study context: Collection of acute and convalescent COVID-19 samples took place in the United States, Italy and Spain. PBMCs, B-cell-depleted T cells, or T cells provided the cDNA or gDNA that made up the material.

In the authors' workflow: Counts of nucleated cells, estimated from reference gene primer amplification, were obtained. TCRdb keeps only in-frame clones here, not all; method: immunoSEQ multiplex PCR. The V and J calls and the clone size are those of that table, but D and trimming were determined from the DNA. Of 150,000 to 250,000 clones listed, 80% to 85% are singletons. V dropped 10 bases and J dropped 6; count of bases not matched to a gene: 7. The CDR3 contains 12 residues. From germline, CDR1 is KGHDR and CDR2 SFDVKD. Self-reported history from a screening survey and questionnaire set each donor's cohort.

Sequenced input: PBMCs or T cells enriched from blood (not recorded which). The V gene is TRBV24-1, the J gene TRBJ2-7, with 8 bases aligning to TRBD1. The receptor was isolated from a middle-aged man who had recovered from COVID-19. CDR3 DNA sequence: TGTGCCACTCGGACAGGGCTCGCCGAGCAGTACTTC. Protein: CATRTGLAEQYF.